What follows are 9 T cell receptor beta chains derived from one specimen sequenced in a study of CD8 T cells in Susac syndrome. Reverse transcription of 0.5 to 1 ug RNA was carried out with random hexamers. TCRdb independently ran MiXCR on the immunoSEQ multiplex PCR reads; one entry per CDR3 protein. The sample consists of around 160,000 distinct CDR3 sequences, roughly 94% of them appearing once. Material: CD4+ T cells from PBMCs. The source is a human donor with multiple sclerosis.

This clonotype was counted only a few times. This sequence joins TRBV28 and TRBJ2-6; D might be TRBD1 (6 bases). Trimming removed 3 bases at V and 3 bases at J, with 9 bases between. The length of the CDR3 is 15 residues. Germline V lookup: CDR1 MDHEN, CDR2 SYDVKM. CDR3 sequence (DNA): TGTGCCAGCAGTTTCACAGGGCTTGGGGCCAACGTCCTGACTTTC. Residues: CASSFTGLGANVLTF.

The V gene is TRBV29-1, the J gene TRBJ1-5; the D gene is possibly TRBD1 (6 bases). Germline V gene lookup returns CDR1 SQVTM and CDR2 ANQGSEA. V was shortened by 6 bases and J by 5 bases, with 14 bases between the two germline ends. The length of the CDR3 is 13 residues. The CDR3 spells CSVIEQGDQPQHF. In nucleotides, the CDR3 is TGCAGCGTAATAGAACAGGGCGATCAGCCCCAGCATTTT.

In nucleotides, the CDR3 is TGTGCCAGCAGCCCTTACAGGGTTAGCTCCTACGAGCAGTACTTC. This encodes CASSPYRVSSYEQYF. This chain joins TRBV7-8 and TRBJ2-7, with a weak D call TRBD1 (6 bases). Germline V lookup: CDR1 SGHVS, CDR2 FQNEAQ. The CDR3 runs to 15 residues. The V end lost 5 bases, the J end lost 0 bases, and 14 bases lay between the germline ends.

The chain joins TRBV5-4 to TRBJ2-3; D is perhaps TRBD2 (6 bases). CDR3 length: 16 residues. V was trimmed by 3 bases and J by 5 bases, leaving 19 bases between them. Germline CDR1 SGHNT, CDR2 YYREEE (reference sequence). The CDR3 region is CASSSPVGGPGDTQYF. DNA of the CDR3: TGTGCCAGCAGCTCACCCGTCGGAGGGCCGGGAGATACGCAGTATTTT.

The CDR3 sequence is CASSIGQFTGELFF. The CDR3 coding sequence is TGTGCCAGCAGCATCGGACAGTTCACCGGGGAGCTGTTTTTT. V gene TRBV9 combines with J gene TRBJ2-2, with TRBD1 as a possible D gene (6 bases). In germline, CDR1 is SGDLS, CDR2 YYNGEE. The CDR3 has 14 residues. The V gene lost 4 bases and the J gene lost 4 bases, with 11 bases spanning the gap. Complete variable domain (other parts from reference TRBV9 and TRBJ2-2): DSGVTQTPKHLITATGQRVTLRCSPRSGDLSVYWYQQSLDQGLQFLIQYYNGEERAKGNILERFSAQQFPDLHSELNLSSLELGDSALYFCASSIGQFTGELFFGEGSRLTVL.

V usage is TRBV9 and J usage is TRBJ1-3; D unresolved. The germline CDR1 and CDR2 sequences are SGDLS and YYNGEE. The CDR3 totals 13 residues. Trimming took 4 bases from V and 2 from J, leaving 7 bases between them. DNA for the CDR3: TGTGCCAGCAGCCCCCCCCCTGGAAACACCATATATTTT. This translates into CASSPPPGNTIYF.

This chain uses TRBV29-1 with TRBJ2-2; D remains unclear. V was shortened by 2 bases and J by 1 base, with 5 bases between the two germline ends. CDR1 and CDR2 (germline): SQVTM, ANQGSEA. This CDR3 comprises 13 residues. The DNA for the CDR3 is TGCAGCGTTGAATCGGTGAACACCGGGGAGCTGTTTTTT. Protein sequence: CSVESVNTGELFF.

The chain uses TRBV9 and TRBJ2-1, with D tentatively TRBD1 (6 bases). CDR1 is SGDLS and CDR2 is YYNGEE in the germline V gene. Trimming stripped 3 bases from V and 9 bases from J, with 16 bases between. This CDR3 has 14 residues. DNA of the CDR3: TGTGCCAGCAGCGACCCCAGACAGGCCAGTGAGCAGTTCTTC. Amino acids: CASSDPRQASEQFF.

V gene TRBV5-1 combines with J gene TRBJ2-7; D may correspond to TRBD1 or TRBD2 (5 bases each). The CDR3 extends over 13 amino acids. Germline V gene sequence: CDR1 SGHRS, CDR2 YFSETQ. Trimming cost V 4 bases and J 2 bases, with 10 bases left between them. As DNA, the CDR3 is TGCGCCAGCAGCGGGGGTGATGCCTACGAGCAGTACTTC. It specifies CASSGGDAYEQYF.